Below are 5 T cell receptor beta chains sequenced from a single sample in a study of blood T cell repertoires in COVID-19 (dated by TCRdb to about 2020). Library preparation employed the immunoSEQ multiplex PCR assay. The clones in this table, taken by TCRdb from immuneACCESS, are in-frame only. Not every clone is retained; where verified, under half of the shortfall comes from an unresolved V gene, and the cause of the rest is unknown. This sample has about 490,000 clones in its table, and 70% to 90% of those were observed once. The top ten clonotypes cover 3.2% of the sample. Sequences were obtained from peripheral blood. All receptors come from a human donor in a cohort sampled during active COVID-19.

The chain joins TRBV18 to TRBJ2-3, with TRBD2 matching over 10 bases. J was trimmed by 2 bases and V by 1 base; bases with no gene match: 3. The CDR3 runs 16 residues. The germline CDR1 and CDR2 sequences are KGHSH and LQKENI. This CDR3 is CASSPQGLAITDTQYF. In DNA, the CDR3 is TGTGCCAGCTCACCACAGGGACTAGCGATCACAGATACGCAGTATTTT.

The chain links TRBV24-1 to TRBJ1-5; D not certain. The CDR3 is made up of 14 amino acids. V gave up 3 bases and J gave up 0 bases, with 5 bases separating them. CDR1 is KGHDR, CDR2 SFDVKD, per germline. CDR3 in DNA: TGTGCCACCAGTGATCTCTATAGCAATCAGCCCCAGCATTTT. Translated, it gives CATSDLYSNQPQHF.

The chain couples TRBV2 to TRBJ2-1, with TRBD1 matching over 7 bases. V shed 6 bases and J 4 bases; nucleotides not matched to a gene: 12. The CDR3 length is 16 residues. Germline CDR1 and CDR2: SNHLY and FYNNEI. CDR3 sequence reads: CASREILGTVYNEQFF. The CDR3 region has the DNA TGTGCCAGCAGGGAGATTCTCGGGACAGTATACAATGAGCAGTTCTTC.

The genes are TRBV10-3 and TRBJ2-3; TRBD2 agrees at 8 bases. The junction had 8 bases not matched to a gene; V was cut back by 10 bases and J by 2 bases. Germline V lookup: CDR1 ENHRY, CDR2 SYGVKD. The CDR3 loop spans 14 amino acids. The DNA of the CDR3 is TGTGCCACCTCTAGCGGGTTGGACACAGATACGCAGTATTTT. This encodes CATSSGLDTDTQYF.

The chain uses TRBV19 and TRBJ2-1; 10 bases agree with TRBD2. The CDR3 contains 16 residues. With V trimmed by 3 bases and J by 7 bases, 9 bases remained unmatched. Looked up from germline, CDR1 is LNHDA and CDR2 is SQIVND (reference sequence). CDR3 sequence (DNA): TGTGCCAGTAGTATCCGCGGGACTAGCGAAACGAATGAGCAGTTCTTC. This encodes CASSIRGTSETNEQFF.